The 17 T cell receptor beta chains below were found in one sample sequenced in a study of CD8+ T cells in alopecia areata (dated by TCRdb to the late 2010s). Taken with the paper, the label for time point translates to: less than five weeks on oral tofacitinib. The treatment or condition label, as the study defines it: oral pan-JAK inhibitor, 5-10 mg twice daily. The library was produced with the immunoSEQ multiplex PCR assay. To provide template for TCR sequencing, every sample had RNA extracted and reverse transcribed into cDNA. TCRdb mirrors the immuneACCESS table, restricted to in-frame sequences. Some clones are absent from its copies; in checked studies, under half trace to an unresolved V gene, and the reason for the others is unknown. For this sample the table gives approximately 140,000 clones, of which approximately 80% were detected only once. Around 25% of the sample is taken by the ten largest.

The sample consisted of CD8+ T cells sorted from blood, taken at week 4, from a patient treated with tofacitinib. These TCRs come from a human donor with alopecia areata.

This clone was recorded a few times. V gene TRBV6-5 combines with J gene TRBJ2-7; 7 bases match TRBD1. This CDR3 has 14 residues. With 6 bases clipped from V and 2 bases from J, the junction kept 7 bases outside the gene matches. Germline V gives CDR1 MNHEY, CDR2 SVGAGI. This CDR3 reads CASSLAGGTYEQYF. DNA of the CDR3: TGTGCCAGCAGCTTGGCAGGGGGTACCTACGAGCAGTACTTC.

This rearrangement joins TRBV27 to TRBJ2-3; 7 positions agree with TRBD2. Germline lookup yields CDR1 MNHEY and CDR2 SMNVEV (reference sequence). The CDR3 totals 15 residues. Germline trimming cut 2 bases from V and 1 base from J; bases unmatched to any gene: 3. CDR3 coding DNA: TGTGCCAGCAGTTTAGAGCTAGCGGGCACAGATACGCAGTATTTT. Translating gives CASSLELAGTDTQYF.

The rearrangement uses TRBV7-8 and TRBJ2-3, with unresolved D. CDR1 is SGHVS and CDR2 is FQNEAQ in the germline V gene. This CDR3 has 13 residues. Trimming removed 3 bases at V and 2 bases at J, with 6 bases between. The CDR3 DNA is TGTGCCAGCAGCTTGATGTTCACAGATACGCAGTATTTT. It is translated as CASSLMFTDTQYF.

The chain links TRBV19 to TRBJ2-6; D is possibly TRBD2 (6 bases). The CDR3 length is 16 residues. Germline CDR1 and CDR2: LNHDA and SQIVND (reference sequence). Between the trimmed V and J ends, which lost 3 bases and 0 bases, there was a span of 9 bases. CDR3 coding DNA: TGTGCCAGTAGTATTGGGGGAGGCTCTGGGGCCAACGTCCTGACTTTC. Residues: CASSIGGGSGANVLTF.

This rearrangement joins TRBV7-2 to TRBJ2-5; no firm D call. V shed 5 bases and J shed 5 bases, with 18 bases lying between them. The CDR3 contains 15 residues. Germline lookup yields CDR1 SGHTA and CDR2 FQGNSA. The DNA for the CDR3 is TGTGCCAGCAGCCCCGTTTCGCCCCTGGGTGAGACCCAGTACTTC. It encodes CASSPVSPLGETQYF.

The CDR3 spells CASNPSSSYEQYF. In nucleotides, the CDR3 is TGTGCCAGCAACCCCTCAAGCTCCTACGAGCAGTACTTC. This chain joins TRBV5-6 and TRBJ2-7, with unresolved D. In germline, CDR1 is SGHDT, CDR2 YYEEEE. Between the trimmed V and J ends, which lost 6 bases and 0 bases, there was a span of 10 bases. The CDR3 spans 13 residues.

V usage is TRBV5-6 and J usage is TRBJ2-1, with TRBD1 as a possible D gene (6 bases). V was trimmed by 0 bases and J by 8 bases, leaving 9 bases between them. This CDR3 has 13 amino acids. The germline CDR1 and CDR2 sequences are SGHDT and YYEEEE. The CDR3 sequence: CASSLGQGHEQFF. DNA of the CDR3: TGTGCCAGCAGCTTGGGCCAGGGGCATGAGCAGTTCTTC. Variable domain in full (rest from reference TRBV5-6 and TRBJ2-1): DAGVTQSPTHLIKTRGQQVTLRCSPKSGHDTVSWYQQALGQGPQFIFQYYEEEERQRGNFPDRFSGHQFPNYSSELNVNALLLGDSALYLCASSLGQGHEQFFGPGTRLTVL.

The chain employs TRBV13 and TRBJ2-5; D gene ambiguous. The V end was cut by 5 bases, the J end by 2 bases, with 6 bases between. The CDR3 is made up of 12 amino acids. Germline V gene sequence: CDR1 PRHDT, CDR2 FYEKMQ (reference sequence). The DNA of the CDR3 is TGTGCCAGCAGCCGGGTTCAAGAGACCCAGTACTTC. Its translation is CASSRVQETQYF.

This chain uses TRBV7-9 with TRBJ1-3; D might be TRBD1 (6 bases). The CDR3 covers 14 residues. Between the trimmed V and J ends, which lost 4 bases and 7 bases, there was a span of 14 bases. From germline, CDR1 is SEHNR and CDR2 FQNEAQ (reference sequence). The CDR3 region is CASSSPGAFNTIYF. The CDR3 DNA sequence: TGTGCCAGCAGCTCCCCGGGGGCGTTCAACACCATATATTTT. Together with reference TRBV7-9 and TRBJ1-3, the CDR3 gives the full variable domain: DTGVSQNPRHKITKRGQNVTFRCDPISEHNRLYWYRQTLGQGPEFLTYFQNEAQLEKSRLLSDRFSAERPKGSFSTLEIQRTEQGDSAMYLCASSSPGAFNTIYFGEGSWLTVV.

This chain joins TRBV4-1 and TRBJ1-5; 9 positions agree with TRBD1. This CDR3 spans 16 amino acids. The germline gives CDR1 MGHRA, CDR2 YSYEKL. The V segment lost 4 bases and the J segment 0 bases; nucleotides outside the gene matches: 4. The CDR3 DNA reads as TGCGCCAGCAGCCTCCGACAGGGGGATAGCAATCAGCCCCAGCATTTT. This sequence encodes CASSLRQGDSNQPQHF.

This clone has just a few counts. The chain has TRBV29-1 and TRBJ2-1, with 8 positions matching TRBD2. This CDR3 has 11 residues. Germline V gene data show CDR1 as SQVTM and CDR2 as ANQGSEA. V gave up 7 bases and J gave up 7 bases; unmatched junction bases: 3. The CDR3 nucleotides are TGCAGCGGCGGGGGGAGGAATGAGCAGTTCTTC. Translated, it gives CSGGGRNEQFF.

This rearrangement joins TRBV23-1 to TRBJ2-5, with D perhaps assigned TRBD1 or TRBD2 (5 bases each). TRBV23-1 is sorted into the ORF group, with uncertain function. Deletions cut 7 bases from V and 2 bases from J, with 14 bases between. The CDR3 has 14 residues. The CDR3 region is CASTRRGQQETQYF. CDR3 DNA sequence: TGCGCCAGCACCCGTCGGGGCCAACAAGAGACCCAGTACTTC.

The rearrangement links TRBV6-1 to TRBJ1-5; TRBD1 matches 9 bases. Unmatched junction bases numbered 4, after V lost 5 bases and J lost 5 bases. CDR3 length: 14 amino acids. From germline, CDR1 is MNHNS and CDR2 SASEGT. The CDR3 reads CASSKGQGYQPQHF. DNA of the CDR3: TGTGCCAGCAGTAAGGGACAGGGCTATCAGCCCCAGCATTTT.

The table lists this clone with many counts. The sample carries other DNA sequences with the same CDR3. The V and J genes are TRBV9 and TRBJ2-4; TRBD1 matches at 9 bases. V was pared by 2 bases and J by 3 bases, with 3 bases of the junction left unmatched. The germline gives CDR1 SGDLS, CDR2 YYNGEE. CDR3 length equals 15 residues. The CDR3 spells CASSVAGQGKNIQYF. DNA for the CDR3: TGTGCCAGCAGCGTCGCGGGACAGGGCAAAAACATTCAGTACTTC.

The chain recombines TRBV6-6 with TRBJ1-2, with TRBD1 as a possible D gene (6 bases). This CDR3 spans 15 amino acids. Trimming pared 0 bases from V and 13 bases from J, leaving 21 bases between. CDR1 is MNHNY and CDR2 is SVGAGI in the germline V gene (reference sequence). CDR3 protein: CASSYSSPLGGSSTF. DNA for the CDR3: TGTGCCAGCAGTTACTCGTCCCCTTTAGGGGGTTCGAGCACCTTC.

The chain recombines TRBV29-1 with TRBJ2-6; D uncertain. CDR1 and CDR2 (germline): SQVTM, ANQGSEA. V lost 4 bases and J 0 bases, leaving 13 bases between the germline ends. The CDR3 covers 16 residues. The CDR3 reads CSVVDQGISGANVLTF. The CDR3 nucleotides are TGCAGCGTTGTGGACCAAGGAATCTCTGGGGCCAACGTCCTGACTTTC.

There are a few counts of this clone. One end of the junction is discordant with germline, which a read error may explain. The chain carries TRBV14 and TRBJ2-1; D is undetermined. Germline-derived CDR1 and CDR2 are SGHDN and FVKESK. CDR3 size: 12 residues. CDR3 bases: TGTGCCAGCAGTCAAGCCTACAATGAGCAGTTCTTC. Encoded protein: CASSQAYNEQFF. The full variable domain, with the rest looked up from reference TRBV14 and TRBJ2-1, is EAGVTQFPSHSVIEKGQTVTLRCDPISGHDNLYWYRRVMGKEIKFLLHFVKESKQDESGMPNNRFLAERTGGTYSTLKVQPAELEDSGVYFCASSQAYNEQFFGPGTRLTVL.